The 12 T cell receptor beta chains below all came from one sample that was sequenced in a study of HIV-infected patients and healthy controls. Roughly three months, about 14 weeks, into antiretroviral therapy, follow-up blood was collected. All unsorted peripheral T cells were captured because whole blood was used without fractionation. Reverse transcription used about 500 ng RNA and constant-region primers for alpha and beta. Separate chain-specific third strand synthesis with multiplexing indices produced the alpha and beta libraries. TCRdb called the 5' RACE reads again in MiXCR, with one record for every CDR3 protein. The sample includes over 5,500 distinct CDR3 sequences, roughly 7.4% of them seen just once. This specimen consisted of blood, obtained during antiretroviral therapy. The receptors were sampled from an adult with HIV infection.

The chain links TRBV12-3 or TRBV12-4 to TRBJ1-2; 8 bases line up with TRBD1. This CDR3 has 14 amino acids. With 6 bases clipped from V and 6 bases from J, the junction kept 9 bases outside the gene matches. CDR3 region: CASSPTGQGHGYTF. The CDR3 region has the DNA TGTGCCAGCAGCCCGACCGGACAGGGCCATGGCTACACCTTC.

This clonotype was recorded at least ten times. The V call is TRBV5-6, the J call TRBJ2-7; D not certain. Per the germline V gene, CDR1 is SGHDT and CDR2 is YYEEEE. The CDR3 loop spans 13 amino acids. Trimming shortened V by 2 bases and J by 0 bases, and 6 bases separated the two germline ends. CDR3 amino acids: CASSFRPSYEQYF. DNA for the CDR3: TGTGCCAGCAGCTTTAGGCCCTCCTACGAGCAGTACTTC.

By sample fraction, this clonotype is medium-sized. This rearrangement joins TRBV20-1 to TRBJ1-6, with a possible D match to TRBD1 (6 bases). The CDR3 covers 13 residues. The V gene lost 6 bases and the J gene lost 7 bases, with 13 bases spanning the gap. Germline V lookup: CDR1 DFQATT, CDR2 SNEGSKA (reference sequence). The DNA of the CDR3 is TGCAGTGCCGCACAGGGACTAAATTCACCCCTCCACTTT. Translating gives CSAAQGLNSPLHF.

This clonotype was detected only a few times. The V and J genes are TRBV19 and TRBJ2-1; the D gene is possibly TRBD2 (5 bases). V dropped 2 bases and J dropped 0 bases, with 8 bases sitting between them. CDR1 and CDR2 (germline): LNHDA, SQIVND (reference sequence). This CDR3 region has 15 residues. The CDR3 DNA follows: TGTGCCAGTAGTATACTAGCAGACTCCTACAATGAGCAGTTCTTC. As protein: CASSILADSYNEQFF.

By sample fraction, this clonotype is medium-sized. The chain employs TRBV18 and TRBJ1-2; no clear D gene. V was pared by 3 bases and J by 3 bases, with 11 bases between. Germline CDR1 reads KGHSH; CDR2 reads LQKENI. This CDR3 comprises 14 residues. CDR3 sequence reads: CASSPEGSHYGYTF. The CDR3 coding sequence is TGTGCCAGCTCACCGGAGGGAAGTCACTATGGCTACACCTTC.

This clonotype is medium-sized (0.01 to 0.1%). The chain links TRBV20-1 to TRBJ2-2, with D uncertain. V gave up 3 bases and J gave up 4 bases, with 15 bases separating them. The CDR3 runs to 15 residues. CDR1 is DFQATT and CDR2 is SNEGSKA in the germline V gene (reference sequence). CDR3 nucleotide sequence: TGCAGTGCTAGTTTTTTAGGGAAGCGCACCGGGGAGCTGTTTTTT. Residues: CSASFLGKRTGELFF.

This clonotype is labeled medium-sized. The chain has TRBV12-3 or TRBV12-4 and TRBJ1-2; D call uncertain. V was shortened by 10 bases and J by 2 bases, with 11 bases between the two germline ends. The CDR3 is 12 residues long. In nucleotides, the CDR3 is TGTGCCACCTCAGCCGGCAACTATGGCTACACCTTC. This encodes CATSAGNYGYTF.

This clonotype was counted ten times or more. The chain couples TRBV29-1 to TRBJ1-1; 11 positions match TRBD1. The CDR3 extends over 12 amino acids. V lost 6 bases and J lost 7; bases outside the gene matches: 4. CDR1 and CDR2 (germline): SQVTM, ANQGSEA. The CDR3 region is CSVGQGAGEAFF. The DNA for the CDR3 is TGCAGCGTCGGACAGGGGGCAGGTGAAGCTTTCTTT.

This clonotype is deemed medium-sized (0.01 to 0.1%). J is TRBJ1-2 and V is TRBV6-6; possibly TRBD1 for D (5 bases). The CDR3 extends over 14 amino acids. The V end was cut by 6 bases, the J end by 7 bases, with 18 bases between. Germline CDR1 reads MNHNY; CDR2 reads SVGAGI (reference sequence). The CDR3 DNA is TGTGCCAGCAGGCAGATATCGGGGGAGGGTGGCTACACCTTC. This encodes CASRQISGEGGYTF.

This clonotype appeared many times. V and J are TRBV6-1 and TRBJ1-2; D is undetermined. The CDR3 consists of 12 residues. Deletions cut 2 bases from V and 6 bases from J, with 7 bases between. Germline-derived CDR1 and CDR2 are MNHNS and SASEGT. CDR3 DNA sequence: TGTGCCAGCAGTGAATTTCCAGATGGCTACACCTTC. Translating it yields CASSEFPDGYTF.

By share of the sample, this clonotype is medium-sized (0.01 to 0.1%). The rearrangement uses TRBV6-1 and TRBJ2-2, with no clear D. Germline V CDR1 and CDR2: MNHNS, SASEGT. V was shortened by 8 bases and J by 0 bases, with 7 bases between the two germline ends. This CDR3 has 13 residues. DNA of the CDR3: TGTGCCAGCGGGGTCCCGAACACCGGGGAGCTGTTTTTT. Translating gives CASGVPNTGELFF.

This clonotype is judged medium-sized. This chain uses TRBV12-3 or TRBV12-4 with TRBJ1-4; D gene uncertain. V was pared by 3 bases and J by 8 bases, with 7 bases between. This CDR3 contains 12 residues. This chain's CDR3 is CASSFGGEKLFF. The CDR3 nucleotides are TGTGCCAGCAGTTTTGGAGGGGAAAAACTGTTTTTT.